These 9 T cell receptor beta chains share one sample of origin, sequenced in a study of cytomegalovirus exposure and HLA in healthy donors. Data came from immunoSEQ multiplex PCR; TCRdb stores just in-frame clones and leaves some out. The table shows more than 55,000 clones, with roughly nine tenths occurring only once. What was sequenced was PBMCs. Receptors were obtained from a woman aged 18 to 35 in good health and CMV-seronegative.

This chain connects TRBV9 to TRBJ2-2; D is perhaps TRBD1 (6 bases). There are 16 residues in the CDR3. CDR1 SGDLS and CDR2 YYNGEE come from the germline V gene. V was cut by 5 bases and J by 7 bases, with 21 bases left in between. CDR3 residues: CASRLGHTPPDGELFF. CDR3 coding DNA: TGTGCCAGCAGACTGGGACACACACCCCCTGACGGGGAGCTGTTTTTT.

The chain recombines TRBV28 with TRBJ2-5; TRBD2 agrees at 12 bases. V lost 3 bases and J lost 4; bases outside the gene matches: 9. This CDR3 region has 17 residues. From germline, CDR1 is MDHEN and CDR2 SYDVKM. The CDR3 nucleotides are TGTGCCAGCAGTTTTAGACTAGCGGGGGAAAAGGGAGAGACCCAGTACTTC. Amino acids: CASSFRLAGEKGETQYF.

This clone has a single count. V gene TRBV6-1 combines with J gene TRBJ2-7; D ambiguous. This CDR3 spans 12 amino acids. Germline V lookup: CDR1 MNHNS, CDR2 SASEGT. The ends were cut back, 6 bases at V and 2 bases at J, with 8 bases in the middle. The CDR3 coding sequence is TGTGCCAGCAGGGAGAGTACCTACGAGCAGTACTTC. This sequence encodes CASRESTYEQYF.

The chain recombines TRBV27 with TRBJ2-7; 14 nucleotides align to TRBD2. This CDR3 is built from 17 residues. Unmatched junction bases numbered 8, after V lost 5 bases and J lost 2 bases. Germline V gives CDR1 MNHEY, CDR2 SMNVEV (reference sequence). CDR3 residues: CASSPGTSGRVTYEQYF. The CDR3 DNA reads TGTGCCAGCAGTCCCGGGACTAGCGGGAGAGTAACCTACGAGCAGTACTTC.

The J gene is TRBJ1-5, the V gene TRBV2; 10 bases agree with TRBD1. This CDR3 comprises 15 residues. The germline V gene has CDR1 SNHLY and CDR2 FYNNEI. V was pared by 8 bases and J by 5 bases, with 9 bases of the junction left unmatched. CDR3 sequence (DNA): TGTGCCAGCGGCCGGGACAGGGGTGCAGATCAGCCCCAGCATTTT. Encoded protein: CASGRDRGADQPQHF. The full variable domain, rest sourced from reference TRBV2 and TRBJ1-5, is EPEVTQTPSHQVTQMGQEVILRCVPISNHLYFYWYRQILGQKVEFLVSFYNNEISEKSEIFDDQFSVERPDGSNFTLKIRSTKLEDSAMYFCASGRDRGADQPQHFGDGTRLSIL.

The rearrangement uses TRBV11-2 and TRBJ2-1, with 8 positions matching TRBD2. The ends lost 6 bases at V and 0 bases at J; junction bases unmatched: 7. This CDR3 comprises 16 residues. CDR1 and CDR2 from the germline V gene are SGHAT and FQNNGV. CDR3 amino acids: CASRTIAGSSYNEQFF. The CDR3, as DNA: TGTGCCAGCAGGACCATAGCGGGGAGCTCCTACAATGAGCAGTTCTTC.

The CDR3 bases are TGTGCCAGCAGCCAGCCGGGACAGAACAACTATGGCTACACCTTC. Its protein is CASSQPGQNNYGYTF. This chain links TRBV14 with TRBJ1-2, with TRBD1 matching 7 bases. The V gene end was trimmed by 3 bases and the J gene end by 2 bases; junction bases not matched to a gene: 6. The length of the CDR3 is 15 residues. Germline CDR1 and CDR2: SGHDN and FVKESK.

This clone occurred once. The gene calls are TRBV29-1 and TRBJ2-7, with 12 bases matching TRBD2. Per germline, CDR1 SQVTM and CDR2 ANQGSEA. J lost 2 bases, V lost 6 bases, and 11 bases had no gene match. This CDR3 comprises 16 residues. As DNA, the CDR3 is TGCAGCGTCTGCGGGACTAGCGGGCGGGGAGCCTACGAGCAGTACTTC. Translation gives CSVCGTSGRGAYEQYF.

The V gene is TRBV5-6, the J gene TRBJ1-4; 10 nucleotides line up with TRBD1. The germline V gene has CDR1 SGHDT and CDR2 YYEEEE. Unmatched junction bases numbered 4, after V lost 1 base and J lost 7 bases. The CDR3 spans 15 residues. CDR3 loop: CASSLLGTGVEKLFF. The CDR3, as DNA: TGTGCCAGCAGCTTGTTAGGGACAGGGGTTGAAAAACTGTTTTTT.